The clone carrying this T cell receptor beta chain was observed at least ten times. Per germline, CDR1 SQVTM and CDR2 ANQGSEA. The length of the CDR3 is 16 residues. The germline V and J ends were trimmed by 3 bases and 0 bases, with 18 bases remaining between them. Every donor contributed around 10 milliliters of peripheral blood by blood draw. This sample is drawn from a study of blood T cells in healthy people across ages. Next came a second PCR, run for roughly 6 to 11 cycles, which used a sample-barcoded 5' primer along with a J-beta primer mix. TCRdb reanalysed the 5' RACE reads using MiXCR and keeps one entry per CDR3 protein. The profile covers roughly 1,500,000 distinct CDR3 sequences, with about 31% appearing a single time and approximately 11% taken by the ten largest.

This sequence was found in a woman between 25 and 40 years old in good health. Input material: blood. The chain couples TRBV29-1 to TRBJ2-7; D possibly matches TRBD1 or TRBD2 (6 bases each). The CDR3 is CSVEGGLDSSSYEQYF. CDR3 DNA sequence: TGCAGCGTTGAGGGGGGCCTAGACAGTAGCTCCTACGAGCAGTACTTC.